One sample yielded the 26 T cell receptor beta chains listed below, sequenced in a study of blood T cell repertoires in COVID-19. TCRdb keeps only in-frame clones here, not all; method: immunoSEQ multiplex PCR. The sample lists roughly 190,000 clones; about 80% were seen once. The sequenced sample was peripheral blood. The receptors here all came from a man in his thirties or forties with active or convalescent COVID-19.

In its sample, this clone was seen once. The chain employs TRBV18 and TRBJ1-1, with D uncertain. The CDR3 has 13 residues. The V gene lost 3 bases and the J gene lost 6 bases, with 11 bases spanning the gap. In germline, CDR1 is KGHSH, CDR2 LQKENI. CDR3 in amino acids: CASSPPAQAEAFF. In DNA form, the CDR3 reads TGTGCCAGCTCACCCCCGGCGCAGGCTGAAGCTTTCTTT.

V and J are TRBV5-1 and TRBJ2-1; 8 positions match TRBD2. CDR1 SGHRS and CDR2 YFSETQ come from the germline V gene. The CDR3 is 16 amino acids. The trim removed 0 bases at V and 5 bases at J, leaving 7 bases unmatched. The CDR3 protein is CASSLAGAGAHNEQFF. In nucleotides, the CDR3 is TGCGCCAGCAGCTTGGCCGGAGCGGGAGCCCACAATGAGCAGTTCTTC.

The chain links TRBV10-1 to TRBJ1-3; D is unclear. The length of the CDR3 is 16 residues. V lost 2 bases, J lost 0 bases, and 11 bases lay in between. Germline V gene data show CDR1 as WNHNN and CDR2 as SYGVQD (reference sequence). CDR3 protein: CASSEAGLDSGNTIYF. DNA for the CDR3: TGCGCCAGCAGTGAGGCCGGACTAGACTCTGGAAACACCATATATTTT.

The rearrangement joins TRBV7-2 to TRBJ2-1; tentative D call: TRBD2 (6 bases). The CDR3 has 15 amino acids. V lost 5 bases, J lost 1 base, and 12 bases lay in between. The germline V gene encodes CDR1 SGHTA and CDR2 FQGNSA. This chain's CDR3 is CASSLNSGSYNEQFF. The CDR3 DNA sequence: TGTGCCAGCAGCCTAAATAGCGGATCCTACAATGAGCAGTTCTTC.

The chain links TRBV19 to TRBJ2-1; TRBD2 might be the D (6 bases). CDR1 is LNHDA and CDR2 is SQIVND in the germline V gene (reference sequence). This CDR3 has 15 residues. The V and J ends lost 6 bases and 3 bases respectively, with 15 bases between them. The CDR3 loop is CASSPPGESYNEQFF. CDR3 bases: TGTGCCAGTAGCCCCCCGGGGGAGAGCTACAATGAGCAGTTCTTC. Together with reference TRBV19 and TRBJ2-1, the CDR3 gives the full variable domain: DGGITQSPKYLFRKEGQNVTLSCEQNLNHDAMYWYRQDPGQGLRLIYYSQIVNDFQKGDIAEGYSVSREKKESFPLTVTSAQKNPTAFYLCASSPPGESYNEQFFGPGTRLTVL.

The chain uses TRBV19 and TRBJ2-3; D gene uncertain. In germline, CDR1 is LNHDA, CDR2 SQIVND (reference sequence). V lost 5 bases to trimming and J lost 4 bases, with 16 bases between them. This CDR3 is 15 amino acids long. CDR3 nucleotides: TGTGCCAGTAGTTTGGCGGATTTCCGACCAGATACGCAGTATTTT. It translates to CASSLADFRPDTQYF.

The chain recombines TRBV29-1 with TRBJ1-3; 11 bases map to TRBD1. Germline CDR1 is SQVTM and CDR2 is ANQGSEA. The CDR3 has 15 residues. Losses at the gene ends were 6 bases for V and 4 bases for J; bases not matched to a gene: 8. Written as DNA, the CDR3 is TGCAGCGTATTAGGACAGGGGGCTGGCGGAAACACCATATATTTT. Translating gives CSVLGQGAGGNTIYF.

This chain uses TRBV7-8 with TRBJ1-5; D remains ambiguous. Germline V CDR1 and CDR2: SGHVS, FQNEAQ. The CDR3 spans 14 residues. Trimming left V 2 bases short and J 9 bases short, with 14 bases between. The CDR3 bases are TGTGCCAGCAGCTTACTCGAGGCGGTTCGGCCCCAGCATTTT. Translating gives CASSLLEAVRPQHF.

DNA of the CDR3: TGTGCCAGCAGTTTTCTACGGAGGGGACTAGCGTGGACCGGGGAGCTGTTTTTT. Its protein product is CASSFLRRGLAWTGELFF. This chain uses TRBV27 with TRBJ2-2; 10 nucleotides match TRBD2. CDR3 length equals 18 residues. J lost 5 bases, V lost 3 bases, and 12 bases had no gene match. The germline V gene has CDR1 MNHEY and CDR2 SMNVEV (reference sequence).

This sequence joins TRBV6-1 and TRBJ1-1; 7 nucleotides match TRBD1. CDR3 size: 15 residues. Germline V lookup: CDR1 MNHNS, CDR2 SASEGT. V lost 4 bases and J lost 5; bases outside the gene matches: 10. The CDR3 DNA sequence: TGTGCCAGCAGTGGAGCTCGTACAGGGGAGACTGAAGCTTTCTTT. Translation gives CASSGARTGETEAFF.

This chain joins TRBV5-1 and TRBJ1-4; 7 bases agree with TRBD1. CDR3 length equals 16 residues. Germline trimming cut 0 bases from V and 8 bases from J; bases unmatched to any gene: 10. Germline V gene data show CDR1 as SGHRS and CDR2 as YFSETQ. CDR3 residues: CASSLAVIGGAEKLFF. CDR3 coding DNA: TGCGCCAGCAGCTTGGCTGTAATAGGGGGCGCAGAAAAACTGTTTTTT.

This rearrangement joins TRBV11-2 to TRBJ1-3; TRBD1 agrees at 7 bases. With 1 base clipped from V and 7 bases from J, the junction kept 7 bases outside the gene matches. The CDR3 is 15 residues long. Germline CDR1 and CDR2: SGHAT and FQNNGV. The DNA for the CDR3 is TGTGCCAGCAGCTTAGTCTTCGGGACAGAGAACACCATATATTTT. Amino acid sequence: CASSLVFGTENTIYF.

The gene calls are TRBV19 and TRBJ1-1; maybe TRBD1 (6 bases). Germline V gene data show CDR1 as LNHDA and CDR2 as SQIVND (reference sequence). CDR3 length equals 11 residues. The V end was cut by 10 bases, the J end by 5 bases, with 11 bases between. For the CDR3, the DNA is TGTGCCACCAGAGGGGGAACTGAAGCTTTCTTT. Its protein product is CATRGGTEAFF.

The chain carries TRBV7-8 and TRBJ1-1; 8 bases fit TRBD1. The germline V gene encodes CDR1 SGHVS and CDR2 FQNEAQ. V gave up 2 bases and J gave up 6 bases; unmatched junction bases: 8. CDR3 length equals 15 residues. CDR3 region: CASSLLDRVPAEAFF. CDR3 in DNA: TGTGCCAGCAGCTTACTGGACAGGGTTCCGGCTGAAGCTTTCTTT.

The J gene is TRBJ1-2, the V gene TRBV19; the D gene is possibly TRBD1 (5 bases). Trimming removed 9 bases from V and 3 bases from J, with 14 bases in between. The CDR3 spans 13 residues. Germline CDR1 reads LNHDA; CDR2 reads SQIVND (reference sequence). The CDR3 loop is CASRPGFDYGYTF. The DNA of the CDR3 is TGTGCCAGCCGGCCAGGGTTCGACTATGGCTACACCTTC.

The chain is built from TRBV10-3 and TRBJ1-2; D is undetermined. The germline V gene encodes CDR1 ENHRY and CDR2 SYGVKD. V shed 0 bases and J shed 4 bases, with 18 bases lying between them. CDR3 length: 17 residues. The CDR3 DNA reads TGTGCCATCAGTGAGTCGGGGAGAAGTGAGGCGGGCTATGGCTACACCTTC. It is translated as CAISESGRSEAGYGYTF.

J is TRBJ2-5 and V is TRBV7-8; a possible D gene is TRBD2 (7 bases). The ends were cut back, 7 bases at V and 4 bases at J, with 16 bases in the middle. The CDR3 consists of 14 residues. CDR1 and CDR2 from the germline V gene are SGHVS and FQNEAQ. The CDR3 bases are TGTGCCAGCACAAGGGGAGGGGGGCGAGAGACCCAGTACTTC. Its protein is CASTRGGGRETQYF.

The CDR3 loop is CASSTGISNQPQHF. The CDR3 DNA reads as TGTGCCAGCAGTACCGGGATTAGCAATCAGCCCCAGCATTTT. V is TRBV7-2 and J is TRBJ1-5; D is unclear. The CDR3 covers 14 residues. Deletions cut 6 bases from V and 0 bases from J, with 9 bases between. Germline V lookup: CDR1 SGHTA, CDR2 FQGNSA.

This sequence joins TRBV19 and TRBJ1-5, with 8 nucleotides matching TRBD1. CDR1 is LNHDA, CDR2 SQIVND, per germline (reference sequence). This CDR3 spans 18 amino acids. Unmatched junction bases numbered 15, after V lost 6 bases and J lost 2 bases. The CDR3 spells CASSAPGTGSRGNQPQHF. The DNA for the CDR3 is TGTGCCAGTAGCGCCCCCGGGACAGGCTCAAGGGGCAATCAGCCCCAGCATTTT.

There are a few counts of this clone. The V call is TRBV27, the J call TRBJ1-6, with 7 bases lining up with TRBD1. The CDR3 sequence is 14 residues long. V dropped 4 bases and J dropped 9; count of bases not matched to a gene: 6. The germline gives CDR1 MNHEY, CDR2 SMNVEV (reference sequence). Written as DNA, the CDR3 is TGTGCCAGCAGTTCCGGGACAGAAGCTTCACCCCTCCACTTT. It specifies CASSSGTEASPLHF.

This chain connects TRBV19 to TRBJ2-3; 7 nucleotides line up with TRBD2. The V gene end was trimmed by 6 bases and the J gene end by 0 bases; junction bases not matched to a gene: 3. Looked up from germline, CDR1 is LNHDA and CDR2 is SQIVND (reference sequence). There are 14 residues in the CDR3. DNA of the CDR3: TGTGCCAGTAGGAGCGGGGCTAGCACAGATACGCAGTATTTT. Translated, it gives CASRSGASTDTQYF.

The chain has TRBV6-6 and TRBJ2-1; D not certain. The V and J ends lost 7 bases and 2 bases respectively, with 3 bases between them. The germline V gene has CDR1 MNHNY and CDR2 SVGAGI (reference sequence). This CDR3 region has 11 residues. CDR3 amino acids: CASTAYNEQFF. DNA of the CDR3: TGTGCCAGCACGGCCTACAATGAGCAGTTCTTC.

The J gene is TRBJ2-3, the V gene TRBV24-1; TRBD1 aligns across 9 bases. With 3 bases clipped from V and 0 bases from J, the junction kept 6 bases outside the gene matches. This CDR3 spans 17 amino acids. Germline assignment: CDR1 KGHDR and CDR2 SFDVKD. CDR3: CATSDPGQGPSTDTQYF. In DNA form, the CDR3 reads TGTGCCACCAGTGATCCAGGACAGGGGCCTAGCACAGATACGCAGTATTTT.

The chain joins TRBV25-1 to TRBJ1-1, with D possibly being TRBD1 (6 bases). V was clipped by 6 bases and J by 5 bases, with 19 bases between them. Per germline, CDR1 MGHDK and CDR2 SYGVNS. The CDR3 sequence is 15 residues long. CDR3 DNA sequence: TGTGCCAGCAGACCAACCTCAGGGGCGAGGACTGAAGCTTTCTTT. It is translated as CASRPTSGARTEAFF.

The rearrangement links TRBV28 to TRBJ1-4; 9 bases match TRBD1. CDR1 and CDR2 (germline): MDHEN, SYDVKM. V shed 5 bases, J shed 7 bases, and the junction held 8 bases outside the gene matches. The length of the CDR3 is 15 residues. The CDR3 loop is CASSGTGGASEKLFF. CDR3 sequence (DNA): TGTGCCAGCAGTGGCACAGGGGGCGCGAGTGAAAAACTGTTTTTT. Complete variable domain (other parts from reference TRBV28 and TRBJ1-4): DVKVTQSSRYLVKRTGEKVFLECVQDMDHENMFWYRQDPGLGLRLIYFSYDVKMKEKGDIPEGYSVSREKKERFSLILESASTNQTSMYLCASSGTGGASEKLFFGSGTQLSVL.

V is TRBV6-5 and J is TRBJ2-5; 8 nucleotides align to TRBD2. The CDR3 sequence is 14 residues long. In germline, CDR1 is MNHEY, CDR2 SVGAGI. Trimming at V came to 5 bases and at J to 5 bases, leaving 7 bases not matched to a gene. The CDR3: CASSTQRGRETQYF. CDR3 coding DNA: TGTGCCAGCAGTACCCAGCGGGGGCGGGAGACCCAGTACTTC.